This TCR beta chain appears in the sequencing data of a study of blood T cell repertoires in COVID-19. Study details: From the United States, Italy and Spain came samples of acute and convalescent COVID-19. Sources were T cells, B-cell-depleted T cells, or PBMCs; the material itself was cDNA or gDNA.

Enrollment of patients from Seattle took place during active infection, with longitudinal follow-up. Original methodology: Reference gene primer amplification in the assay estimated nucleated cell counts. Profiled with immunoSEQ multiplex PCR; TCRdb holds only in-frame clones, not every one. That table is the source of V, J and clone size, and D and trimming were worked out from the DNA. The table shows about 350,000 clones, with around 90% occurring only once. The sequence was obtained from a woman aged 55-70 years with COVID-19, enrolled during active disease. What was sequenced was peripheral blood.

The CDR3 bases are TGCGCCAGCAGCCAGGACGTCACAGGGAACACTGAAGCTTTCTTT. Its translation is CASSQDVTGNTEAFF. This chain joins TRBV4-1 and TRBJ1-1, with D possibly TRBD1 on 5 matching bases. CDR1 and CDR2 from the germline V gene are MGHRA and YSYEKL. Deletions cut 3 bases from V and 1 base from J, with 12 bases between. The CDR3 is 15 residues long.